The clone carrying this T cell receptor beta chain was detected ten times or more. V was shortened by 0 bases and J by 5 bases, with 7 bases between the two germline ends. Germline-derived CDR1 and CDR2 are SGHTA and FQGNSA. The CDR3 is 13 amino acids. This entry is derived from a study of CD8+CD57+ T cells in acquired aplastic anemia. The use of genomic DNA as template underpinned the TCR beta VDJ and CDR3 profiling. TCRdb fed the reads into MiXCR, producing one record per CDR3 protein. The sample consists of a few hundred thousand distinct CDR3 sequences, 65% to 75% of them appearing once. Sequences were obtained from sorted CD4+, CD8+, or CD8+CD57+ T cells (not recorded which) from PBMCs. The J gene is TRBJ1-1, the V gene TRBV7-2; D is ambiguous. This receptor was obtained from a human donor in good health, serving as a control. In DNA, the CDR3 is TGTGCCAGCAGCTTAGCGCACGGGACTGAAGCTTTCTTT. This sequence encodes CASSLAHGTEAFF.